These 3 T cell receptor beta chains were all obtained from the same sample, sequenced in a study of cytomegalovirus exposure and HLA in healthy donors. Vbeta (60) and Jbeta (13) primers were used in the PCR. Repertoires were generated with immunoSEQ multiplex PCR, while TCRdb's copy carries only in-frame clones and drops some. The data hold 120,000 or so clones, with 83% observed a single time. Material for sequencing was PBMCs. Receptor source: a woman aged 40 to 55 in good health and CMV-seropositive.

This sequence joins TRBV9 and TRBJ2-7, with a possible D match to TRBD2 (6 bases). The V gene's germline CDR1 is SGDLS and CDR2 YYNGEE. This CDR3 contains 15 residues. V gave up 0 bases and J gave up 2 bases, with 12 bases separating them. The CDR3: CASSVEEGGPYEQYF. Here the CDR3 DNA reads TGTGCCAGCAGCGTAGAGGAGGGAGGACCCTACGAGCAGTACTTC.

J is TRBJ1-5 and V is TRBV7-9; D unresolved. The CDR3 spans 14 residues. V shed 2 bases and J shed 9 bases, with 14 bases lying between them. Germline V gene lookup returns CDR1 SEHNR and CDR2 FQNEAQ (reference sequence). The CDR3 protein is CASSLSASRGPQHF. DNA for the CDR3: TGTGCCAGCAGCTTATCGGCCAGCCGGGGGCCCCAGCATTTT. Full variable domain (rest looked up from reference TRBV7-9 and TRBJ1-5): DTGVSQNPRHKITKRGQNVTFRCDPISEHNRLYWYRQTLGQGPEFLTYFQNEAQLEKSRLLSDRFSAERPKGSFSTLEIQRTEQGDSAMYLCASSLSASRGPQHFGDGTRLSIL.

This chain joins TRBV6-5 and TRBJ1-1, with a tentative D call TRBD1 (6 bases). The CDR3 is 13 residues long. CDR1 is MNHEY and CDR2 is SVGAGI in the germline V gene. Trimming took off 6 bases at V and 2 bases at J, with 10 bases between the two ends. The chain's CDR3 is CASRLGANTEAFF. DNA of the CDR3: TGTGCCAGCAGATTGGGGGCTAACACTGAAGCTTTCTTT.